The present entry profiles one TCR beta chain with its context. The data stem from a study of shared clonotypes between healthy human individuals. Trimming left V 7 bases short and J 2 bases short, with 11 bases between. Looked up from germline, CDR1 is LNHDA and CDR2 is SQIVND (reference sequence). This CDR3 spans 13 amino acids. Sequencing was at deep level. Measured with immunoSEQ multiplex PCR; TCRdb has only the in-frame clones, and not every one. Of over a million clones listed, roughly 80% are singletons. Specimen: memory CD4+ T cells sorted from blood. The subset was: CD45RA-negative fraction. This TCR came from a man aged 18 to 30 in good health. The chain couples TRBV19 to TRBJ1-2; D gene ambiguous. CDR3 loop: CASNFVQNYGYTF. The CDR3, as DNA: TGTGCCAGTAATTTTGTACAAAACTATGGCTACACCTTC.